These 5 T cell receptor beta chains share one sample of origin, sequenced in a study of blood T cell repertoires in COVID-19. TCRdb keeps only in-frame clones here, not all; method: immunoSEQ multiplex PCR. The profile shows about 40,000 clones, around 90% of them singletons. What was sequenced was peripheral blood. Receptors were obtained from a woman aged 25 to 45 in a cohort sampled during active COVID-19.

The chain recombines TRBV5-4 with TRBJ2-5; 8 nucleotides agree with TRBD2. The germline gives CDR1 SGHNT, CDR2 YYREEE (reference sequence). V lost 0 bases to trimming and J lost 5 bases; unmatched junction nucleotides: 3. The CDR3 sequence is 14 residues long. The CDR3 nucleotides are TGTGCCAGCAGCTTGGTGGGACTAGATGAGACCCAGTACTTC. Translation: CASSLVGLDETQYF.

The rearrangement links TRBV7-3 to TRBJ2-2; possibly TRBD2 for D (6 bases). This CDR3 comprises 17 residues. Germline CDR1 is SGHTA and CDR2 is FQGTGA. With 2 bases removed from V and 6 bases from J, the gap between germline ends came to 19 bases. CDR3 DNA sequence: TGTGCCAGCAGCTTATACGGTCCGGGAGTTAACGCCGGGGAGCTGTTTTTT. This gives the protein CASSLYGPGVNAGELFF.

The rearrangement joins TRBV11-2 to TRBJ1-1; TRBD1 is a possible D gene (5 bases). V was clipped by 8 bases and J by 3 bases, with 16 bases between them. CDR1 is SGHAT and CDR2 is FQNNGV in the germline V gene. This CDR3 is built from 14 residues. The CDR3 protein is CASSGGGLDTEAFF. For the CDR3, the DNA is TGTGCCAGCTCCGGCGGGGGGTTGGACACTGAAGCTTTCTTT.

This clone was detected once. The chain joins TRBV15 to TRBJ2-1, with D unclear. Trimming pared 3 bases from V and 3 bases from J, leaving 12 bases between. This CDR3 is built from 15 residues. CDR1 and CDR2 (germline): LNHNV, YYDKDF (reference sequence). The DNA of the CDR3 is TGTGCCACCAGCAGGGCGGTAGCTATCTACAATGAGCAGTTCTTC. Its translation: CATSRAVAIYNEQFF.

In this sample, this clone turned up once. The rearrangement uses TRBV11-1 and TRBJ2-2; 7 bases are shared with TRBD1. Germline V lookup: CDR1 SGHAT, CDR2 FQDESV (reference sequence). The CDR3 is 15 amino acids. V was clipped by 5 bases and J by 1 base; unmatched bases: 4. The CDR3 protein is CASSKRQGNTGELFF. The CDR3 bases are TGTGCCAGCAGCAAACGACAGGGGAACACCGGGGAGCTGTTTTTT. Filled out from reference TRBV11-1 and TRBJ2-2, the complete variable domain reads EAEVAQSPRYKITEKSQAVAFWCDPISGHATLYWYRQILGQGPELLVQFQDESVVDDSQLPKDRFSAERLKGVDSTLKIQPAELGDSAMYLCASSKRQGNTGELFFGEGSRLTVL.